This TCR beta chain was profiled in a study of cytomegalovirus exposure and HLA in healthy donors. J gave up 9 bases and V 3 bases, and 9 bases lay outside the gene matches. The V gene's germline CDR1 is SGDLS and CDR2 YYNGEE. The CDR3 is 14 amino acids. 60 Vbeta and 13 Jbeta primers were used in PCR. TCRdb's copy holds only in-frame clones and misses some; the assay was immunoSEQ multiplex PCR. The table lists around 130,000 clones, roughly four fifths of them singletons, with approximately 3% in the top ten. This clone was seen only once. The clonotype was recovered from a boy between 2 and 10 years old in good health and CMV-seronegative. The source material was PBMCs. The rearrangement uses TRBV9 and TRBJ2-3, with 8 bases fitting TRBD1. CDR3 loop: CASSAGTGGGTQYF. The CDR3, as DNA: TGTGCCAGCAGCGCGGGGACAGGAGGTGGGACGCAGTATTTT.